One sample yielded the 15 T cell receptor beta chains listed below, sequenced in a study of vaccination and CD4 T cells after COVID-19. One entry per CDR3 protein, called by TCRdb with MiXCR from the PCR reads. This table holds 25,000 or so distinct CDR3 sequences, 51% found once. The sample was CD4+ T cells from blood, taken before SARS-CoV-2 vaccination. Receptors originate from a human donor who had recovered from COVID-19.

The genes are TRBV6-2 or TRBV6-3 and TRBJ2-1; 7 bases fit TRBD2. After removal of 1 base from V and 5 bases from J, the junction contained 5 bases not matched to a gene. Germline V CDR1 and CDR2: MNHEY, SVGEGT. The CDR3 runs to 15 residues. CDR3 region: CASSYWGRAHNEQFF. The CDR3 DNA reads as TGTGCCAGCAGTTACTGGGGGAGGGCCCACAATGAGCAGTTCTTC.

This chain uses TRBV5-1 with TRBJ2-5; D might be TRBD2 (5 bases). The CDR3 extends over 15 amino acids. Looked up from germline, CDR1 is SGHRS and CDR2 is YFSETQ. The V end was cut by 6 bases, the J end by 1 base, with 16 bases between. DNA of the CDR3: TGCGCCAGCACCCGAGGTGGGAGTCTCCAAGAGACCCAGTACTTC. Residues: CASTRGGSLQETQYF.

The gene calls are TRBV7-9 and TRBJ2-2, with 9 bases aligning to TRBD1. Germline V gene lookup returns CDR1 SEHNR and CDR2 FQNEAQ (reference sequence). The V gene end was trimmed by 0 bases and the J gene end by 1 base; junction bases not matched to a gene: 3. The CDR3 totals 17 residues. The CDR3 protein is CASSLAPGQGNTGELFF. In DNA, the CDR3 is TGTGCCAGCAGCTTAGCTCCGGGACAGGGGAACACCGGGGAGCTGTTTTTT.

The J gene is TRBJ2-1, the V gene TRBV20-1; 10 nucleotides match TRBD2. The germline CDR1 and CDR2 sequences are DFQATT and SNEGSKA (reference sequence). Trimming at V came to 0 bases and at J to 6 bases, leaving 8 bases not matched to a gene. The CDR3 runs 16 residues. CDR3 residues: CSARDPAGGSGNEQFF. Here the CDR3 DNA reads TGCAGTGCTAGAGATCCAGCGGGAGGGTCGGGCAATGAGCAGTTCTTC.

The chain is built from TRBV7-2 and TRBJ2-7, with D hard to call. CDR1 and CDR2 from the germline V gene are SGHTA and FQGNSA. CDR3 length: 13 residues. Trimming stripped 5 bases from V and 0 bases from J, with 8 bases between. CDR3 loop: CASSPSNSYEQYF. In nucleotides, the CDR3 is TGTGCCAGCAGCCCCTCAAACTCCTACGAGCAGTACTTC.

V and J are TRBV28 and TRBJ1-5, with 9 bases fitting TRBD1. The germline V gene encodes CDR1 MDHEN and CDR2 SYDVKM. The V segment lost 2 bases and the J segment 4 bases; nucleotides outside the gene matches: 9. CDR3 length equals 17 residues. This chain's CDR3 is CASSLPGTGKWNQPQHF. DNA of the CDR3: TGTGCCAGCAGTTTACCCGGGACAGGGAAATGGAATCAGCCCCAGCATTTT. The full variable domain, its missing parts supplied by reference TRBV28 and TRBJ1-5, is DVKVTQSSRYLVKRTGEKVFLECVQDMDHENMFWYRQDPGLGLRLIYFSYDVKMKEKGDIPEGYSVSREKKERFSLILESASTNQTSMYLCASSLPGTGKWNQPQHFGDGTRLSIL.

The gene calls are TRBV20-1 and TRBJ2-7; possibly TRBD1 for D (5 bases). V shed 3 bases and J shed 7 bases, with 16 bases lying between them. Germline V CDR1 and CDR2: DFQATT, SNEGSKA (reference sequence). The CDR3 is made up of 13 amino acids. The CDR3 nucleotides read TGCAGTGCTAGGGTGGACACGATGGGGGAGCAGTACTTC. Translation: CSARVDTMGEQYF.

This rearrangement joins TRBV19 to TRBJ1-1, with TRBD1 matching 10 bases. V lost 8 bases and J lost 5; bases outside the gene matches: 8. Germline V CDR1 and CDR2: LNHDA, SQIVND (reference sequence). The CDR3 extends over 14 amino acids. The CDR3 protein is CASSATGGTTEAFF. CDR3 nucleotide sequence: TGTGCCAGTTCAGCGACAGGGGGCACGACTGAAGCTTTCTTT.

The gene calls are TRBV7-2 and TRBJ2-3; perhaps TRBD2 as D (5 bases). The CDR3 contains 13 residues. V dropped 3 bases and J dropped 3 bases, with 7 bases sitting between them. Germline lookup yields CDR1 SGHTA and CDR2 FQGNSA. CDR3 sequence: CASSFLATDTQYF. In nucleotides, the CDR3 is TGTGCCAGCAGCTTCCTAGCTACAGATACGCAGTATTTT. Together with reference TRBV7-2 and TRBJ2-3, the CDR3 gives the full variable domain: GAGVSQSPSNKVTEKGKDVELRCDPISGHTALYWYRQSLGQGLEFLIYFQGNSAPDKSGLPSDRFSAERTGGSVSTLTIQRTQQEDSAVYLCASSFLATDTQYFGPGTRLTVL.

This clonotype showed up just a few times. The chain has TRBV7-2 and TRBJ1-5, with TRBD1 identical over 11 bases. The CDR3 contains 18 residues. Trimming at V came to 4 bases and at J to 2 bases, leaving 10 bases not matched to a gene. Looked up from germline, CDR1 is SGHTA and CDR2 is FQGNSA. For the CDR3, the DNA is TGTGCCAGCAGCTGGCGGGAAGGGACAGGGGGGCGCAATCAGCCCCAGCATTTT. It is translated as CASSWREGTGGRNQPQHF.

The chain employs TRBV19 and TRBJ2-1; possible D gene TRBD2, 6 bases. The germline gives CDR1 LNHDA, CDR2 SQIVND (reference sequence). The CDR3 has 13 amino acids. The CDR3 loop reads CATSSYFGGEQFF. The CDR3 region has the DNA TGTGCTACCAGTAGTTATTTCGGGGGTGAGCAGTTCTTC.

V gene TRBV15 combines with J gene TRBJ2-3; TRBD2 aligns across 7 bases. The germline V gene encodes CDR1 LNHNV and CDR2 YYDKDF (reference sequence). J was trimmed by 2 bases and V by 2 bases; bases with no gene match: 4. The CDR3 is 15 residues long. The CDR3 DNA sequence: TGTGCCACCAGCAGAAGAGCGGGATACACAGATACGCAGTATTTT. It is translated as CATSRRAGYTDTQYF. The whole variable domain, filled in from reference TRBV15 and TRBJ2-3, reads DAMVIQNPRYQVTQFGKPVTLSCSQTLNHNVMYWYQQKSSQAPKLLFHYYDKDFNNEADTPDNFQSRRPNTSFCFLDIRSPGLGDTAMYLCATSRRAGYTDTQYFGPGTRLTVL.

This chain joins TRBV6-1 and TRBJ2-3, with 11 bases fitting TRBD2. CDR1 and CDR2 from the germline V gene are MNHNS and SASEGT. The trim removed 7 bases at V and 1 base at J, leaving 16 bases unmatched. The CDR3 contains 19 residues. Here the CDR3 DNA reads TGTGCCAGCACCCCTGGAGTAGCGGGAGGGCCAGAGGGCACAGATACGCAGTATTTT. It translates to CASTPGVAGGPEGTDTQYF.

This chain connects TRBV27 to TRBJ1-2; D gene uncertain. V dropped 6 bases and J dropped 2 bases, with 4 bases sitting between them. The V gene's germline CDR1 is MNHEY and CDR2 SMNVEV (reference sequence). The CDR3 length is 11 residues. The CDR3, as DNA: TGTGCCAGCAGGGACAACTATGGCTACACCTTC. It specifies CASRDNYGYTF.

This sequence joins TRBV7-9 and TRBJ2-3, with D unresolved. Germline CDR1 SEHNR, CDR2 FQNEAQ (reference sequence). Trimming left V 1 base short and J 0 bases short, with 5 bases between. The CDR3 is 14 residues long. CDR3 in DNA: TGTGCCAGCAGCTTAGTCGGAAGCACAGATACGCAGTATTTT. It codes for CASSLVGSTDTQYF.